This entry lists 27 T cell receptor beta chains sequenced from one sample in a study of blood T cells in healthy people across ages. A second PCR, run for roughly 6 to 11 cycles, used a sample-barcoded 5' primer plus a J-beta primer mix. TCRdb itself ran the 5' RACE reads through MiXCR, one entry per CDR3 protein. The sample has approximately 1,700,000 distinct CDR3 sequences, more than 35% seen once. Sequenced: blood. The receptors were sampled from a human donor in good health.

The chain joins TRBV4-1 to TRBJ1-6; no clear D. Per germline, CDR1 MGHRA and CDR2 YSYEKL. The CDR3 has 15 residues. V was cut by 1 base and J by 5 bases, with 9 bases left in between. This chain's CDR3 is CASSQGWQNNSPLHF. The CDR3 DNA reads TGCGCCAGCAGCCAAGGATGGCAGAATAATTCACCCCTCCACTTT.

The chain carries TRBV20-1 and TRBJ2-3; the D is unclear. The germline V gene encodes CDR1 DFQATT and CDR2 SNEGSKA (reference sequence). The CDR3 sequence is 15 residues long. V was cut by 3 bases and J by 0 bases, with 13 bases left in between. The CDR3 loop is CSARDSASSTDTQYF. The CDR3 DNA reads as TGCAGTGCTAGGGATAGTGCTTCCAGCACAGATACGCAGTATTTT.

The chain's CDR3 is CASSYFPLAAEQFF. The DNA of the CDR3 is TGTGCCAGCAGTTACTTCCCTTTAGCGGCTGAGCAGTTCTTC. V is TRBV6-2 or TRBV6-3 and J is TRBJ2-1; D might be TRBD2 (6 bases). Germline V gene data show CDR1 as MNHEY and CDR2 as SVGEGT. The V gene lost 1 base and the J gene lost 9 bases, with 13 bases spanning the gap. CDR3 length: 14 amino acids.

The rearrangement uses TRBV4-3 and TRBJ1-1; D unresolved. The germline CDR1 and CDR2 sequences are LGHNA and YSLEER. V dropped 0 bases and J dropped 1 base, with 6 bases sitting between them. This CDR3 spans 14 amino acids. The CDR3 coding sequence is TGCGCCAGCAGCCAAGATCTTCGGAACACTGAAGCTTTCTTT. Protein sequence: CASSQDLRNTEAFF.

The chain links TRBV7-9 to TRBJ1-2, with 12 bases matching TRBD1. CDR3 size: 13 residues. V dropped 8 bases and J dropped 8; count of bases not matched to a gene: 6. Per germline, CDR1 SEHNR and CDR2 FQNEAQ (reference sequence). The CDR3 region has the DNA TGTGCCAGCCACACCGGGACAGGGGGCGGCTACACCTTC. Its protein product is CASHTGTGGGYTF. The full variable domain, rest sourced from reference TRBV7-9 and TRBJ1-2, is DTGVSQNPRHKITKRGQNVTFRCDPISEHNRLYWYRQTLGQGPEFLTYFQNEAQLEKSRLLSDRFSAERPKGSFSTLEIQRTEQGDSAMYLCASHTGTGGGYTFGSGTRLTVV.

This clonotype turned up a few times. The gene calls are TRBV29-1 and TRBJ2-1, with 7 bases lining up with TRBD1. The CDR3 length is 13 residues. V shed 5 bases and J 2 bases; nucleotides not matched to a gene: 3. Germline V gene sequence: CDR1 SQVTM, CDR2 ANQGSEA. The CDR3 sequence: CSVRGQAYNEQFF. CDR3 DNA sequence: TGCAGCGTTAGAGGACAGGCCTACAATGAGCAGTTCTTC.

This sequence joins TRBV24-1 and TRBJ2-1; possible D gene TRBD1, 7 bases. Per germline, CDR1 KGHDR and CDR2 SFDVKD. The CDR3 runs 14 residues. Trimming removed 4 bases at V and 10 bases at J, with 16 bases between. CDR3 loop: CATSEDRPAGEQFF. The CDR3 DNA reads TGTGCCACCAGTGAGGACAGGCCCGCGGGAGAGCAGTTCTTC.

The rearrangement links TRBV4-3 to TRBJ1-4; a possible D gene is TRBD1 (6 bases). This CDR3 has 15 amino acids. Trimming took off 6 bases at V and 8 bases at J, with 19 bases between the two ends. CDR1 is LGHNA, CDR2 YSLEER, per germline. This CDR3 is CASSRDHGGHEKLFF. The CDR3 DNA reads TGCGCCAGCAGTCGAGATCACGGGGGGCACGAAAAACTGTTTTTT.

This clonotype appeared a few times. This chain uses TRBV20-1 with TRBJ2-4; D is unresolved. Germline-derived CDR1 and CDR2 are DFQATT and SNEGSKA (reference sequence). CDR3 length: 16 amino acids. V dropped 2 bases and J dropped 11 bases, with 25 bases sitting between them. The CDR3 reads CSARFSGDREFGVQYF. The DNA for the CDR3 is TGCAGTGCTAGATTTTCTGGCGACCGAGAGTTTGGAGTTCAGTACTTC.

V gene TRBV12-3 or TRBV12-4 combines with J gene TRBJ2-5; TRBD1 agrees at 9 bases. CDR3 length: 16 amino acids. Trimming cost V 5 bases and J 0 bases; bases outside gene matches: 7. The DNA for the CDR3 is TGTGCCAGCAGTCGGGGACAGGGAAGGTACCAAGAGACCCAGTACTTC. It yields the protein CASSRGQGRYQETQYF.

The rearrangement links TRBV7-3 to TRBJ2-3, with 7 bases aligning to TRBD2. The CDR3 consists of 16 residues. V lost 5 bases, J lost 5 bases, and 13 bases stayed unmatched. The V gene's germline CDR1 is SGHTA and CDR2 FQGTGA. The CDR3 DNA follows: TGTGCCAGCAGCCCCGGACGGGGAGGGCGGTTAGATACGCAGTATTTT. Protein: CASSPGRGGRLDTQYF.

V usage is TRBV12-3 or TRBV12-4 and J usage is TRBJ1-2, with 10 bases aligning to TRBD1. The V segment lost 5 bases and the J segment 8 bases; nucleotides outside the gene matches: 8. This CDR3 spans 14 amino acids. The CDR3 region has the DNA TGTGCCAGCAGTCACCCGGGGACAGGGGTAGGCTACACCTTC. Protein sequence: CASSHPGTGVGYTF.

The chain uses TRBV7-3 and TRBJ2-1; TRBD2 matches 10 bases. Unmatched junction bases numbered 4, after V lost 0 bases and J lost 8 bases. CDR3 length equals 15 residues. Looked up from germline, CDR1 is SGHTA and CDR2 is FQGTGA. Written as DNA, the CDR3 is TGTGCCAGCAGCTTAACGGATGGACTAGCGGATGAGCAGTTCTTC. Protein sequence: CASSLTDGLADEQFF.

The CDR3 DNA reads as TGCGCCAGCAACTGGGGACTAGCGGGGGGAGAGACCCAGTACTTC. Amino acid sequence: CASNWGLAGGETQYF. The genes are TRBV5-1 and TRBJ2-7; the match to TRBD2 covers 15 bases. The J call could be wrong; TRBJ2-5 is a better fit for the DNA end. This CDR3 comprises 15 residues. Germline lookup yields CDR1 SGHRS and CDR2 YFSETQ.

The rearrangement joins TRBV7-2 to TRBJ2-2; possibly TRBD1 for D (6 bases). From germline, CDR1 is SGHTA and CDR2 FQGNSA. This CDR3 comprises 14 residues. V lost 4 bases, J lost 8 bases, and 14 bases lay in between. The CDR3 is CASSYPQGHGELFF. The CDR3 nucleotides are TGTGCCAGCAGCTACCCTCAGGGACATGGGGAGCTGTTTTTT.

This clonotype was observed a handful of times. The V gene is TRBV7-3, the J gene TRBJ2-3; no definite D call. The V end lost 5 bases, the J end lost 1 base, and 13 bases lay between the germline ends. The CDR3 length is 15 residues. Germline-derived CDR1 and CDR2 are SGHTA and FQGTGA. The DNA for the CDR3 is TGTGCCAGCAGCCCAGGACCGGACGGCACAGATACGCAGTATTTT. Translated: CASSPGPDGTDTQYF.

This clonotype was seen only a few times. The chain has TRBV6-2 or TRBV6-3 and TRBJ2-7, with D perhaps TRBD1 (6 bases). The V end lost 7 bases, the J end lost 1 base, and 17 bases lay between the germline ends. CDR3 size: 15 residues. Germline CDR1 is MNHEY and CDR2 is SVGEGT. CDR3 coding DNA: TGTGCCAGCACCGAAGTAAGGACAGTGTCCTACGAGCAGTACTTC. This codes for CASTEVRTVSYEQYF.

This chain joins TRBV6-4 and TRBJ2-3; 10 bases line up with TRBD2. The CDR3 contains 19 residues. Unmatched junction bases numbered 11, after V lost 2 bases and J lost 0 bases. CDR1 is MRHNA, CDR2 SNTAGT, per germline. In DNA, the CDR3 is TGTGCCAGCAGTGACGGTAGGATAGCGGGGGGTTCTAGCACAGATACGCAGTATTTT. Its translation is CASSDGRIAGGSSTDTQYF.

CDR3 residues: CASNPQSNQPQHF. The CDR3 bases are TGTGCCAGCAACCCACAGAGCAATCAGCCCCAGCATTTT. This chain joins TRBV2 and TRBJ1-5; D is unresolved. The CDR3 length is 13 residues. The germline V gene has CDR1 SNHLY and CDR2 FYNNEI. V was clipped by 7 bases and J by 1 base, with 8 bases between them.

The chain employs TRBV6-2 or TRBV6-3 and TRBJ1-5; 7 nucleotides align to TRBD1. V was clipped by 0 bases and J by 0 bases; unmatched bases: 8. This CDR3 has 18 residues. The germline gives CDR1 MNHEY, CDR2 SVGEGT. CDR3 sequence reads: CASSYSRTGFYSNQPQHF. CDR3 in DNA: TGTGCCAGCAGTTACTCACGGACAGGCTTCTATAGCAATCAGCCCCAGCATTTT.

A word on this clonotype: A much more abundant neighbour one base away suggests this may be a read error. The chain has TRBV7-2 and TRBJ1-5, with D perhaps matching TRBD1 (5 bases). The CDR3 is made up of 13 amino acids. V shed 1 base and J shed 6 bases, with 7 bases lying between them. CDR1 and CDR2 from the germline V gene are SGHTA and FQGNSA. CDR3 sequence reads: CASSLGDGQPQHF. CDR3 sequence (DNA): TGTGCCAGCAGCTTAGGGGACGGTCAGCCCCAGCATTTT.

The rearrangement joins TRBV7-2 to TRBJ2-1, with 7 bases identical to TRBD1. Germline lookup yields CDR1 SGHTA and CDR2 FQGNSA. The CDR3 runs to 15 residues. The ends lost 1 base at V and 5 bases at J; junction bases unmatched: 5. The CDR3 bases are TGTGCCAGCAGCTTAGTGGGGACAGCTAACAATGAGCAGTTCTTC. This gives the protein CASSLVGTANNEQFF.

This clonotype has just a few counts. This chain joins TRBV7-2 and TRBJ2-1, with 9 bases aligning to TRBD2. CDR3 length: 14 amino acids. J was trimmed by 3 bases and V by 10 bases; bases with no gene match: 7. Germline CDR1 SGHTA, CDR2 FQGNSA. The DNA for the CDR3 is TGTGCCACCGCTAGCGGGGCGCACTACAATGAGCAGTTCTTC. It codes for CATASGAHYNEQFF.

CDR3 nucleotide sequence: TGCAGTGCTAGACTAAGCGGGACCTACGAGCAGTACTTC. This sequence encodes CSARLSGTYEQYF. This sequence joins TRBV20-1 and TRBJ2-7; 7 bases match TRBD2. The CDR3 extends over 13 amino acids. The germline V gene has CDR1 DFQATT and CDR2 SNEGSKA (reference sequence). V was pared by 2 bases and J by 2 bases, with 3 bases of the junction left unmatched.

The J gene is TRBJ2-4, the V gene TRBV5-1, with D perhaps being TRBD1 or TRBD2 (5 bases each). The CDR3 is made up of 11 amino acids. Trimming stripped 4 bases from V and 8 bases from J, with 7 bases between. Germline V gene lookup returns CDR1 SGHRS and CDR2 YFSETQ. The CDR3 spells CASSGGYIQYF. CDR3 DNA: TGCGCCAGCAGCGGGGGATACATTCAGTACTTC.

The chain couples TRBV7-2 to TRBJ1-1; D is unresolved. Between the trimmed V and J ends, which lost 8 bases and 2 bases, there was a span of 21 bases. This CDR3 has 16 amino acids. Looked up from germline, CDR1 is SGHTA and CDR2 is FQGNSA. CDR3 DNA sequence: TGTGCCAGCCGAACTAGACGGACCGGCCTCAACACTGAAGCTTTCTTT. Protein product: CASRTRRTGLNTEAFF.

The chain recombines TRBV4-1 with TRBJ1-2; maybe TRBD1 (6 bases). V was shortened by 1 base and J by 4 bases, with 13 bases between the two germline ends. The length of the CDR3 is 15 residues. CDR1 and CDR2 (germline): MGHRA, YSYEKL. The chain's CDR3 is CASSQVWGQGYGYTF. CDR3 nucleotide sequence: TGCGCCAGCAGCCAAGTCTGGGGGCAAGGCTATGGCTACACCTTC.